Below, 21 T cell receptor beta chains from the same sample are listed, as sequenced in a study of Ad26.COV2.S vaccination and SARS-CoV-2 variants. Stated treatment: about 20 received Ad26.COV2.S at low or high dose, single or two shots; about 5 received placebo; per-sample allocation not given. Sampling happened 63 days after the first vaccine or placebo injection. The repertoire was sequenced with immunoSEQ multiplex PCR; TCRdb's copy has only in-frame clones and lacks some. The sample lists 350,000 to 500,000 clones, approximately 89% occurring once. Here the sequenced sample was peripheral blood, taken in a trial of Ad26.COV2.S vaccine versus placebo. The receptors shown here come from a person aged 18-65 years who received the Ad26.COV2.S COVID-19 vaccine or a placebo.

The V call is TRBV5-4, the J call TRBJ2-3, with a weak D call TRBD1 (6 bases). Germline lookup yields CDR1 SGHNT and CDR2 YYREEE (reference sequence). V dropped 3 bases and J dropped 3 bases, with 8 bases sitting between them. This CDR3 contains 13 residues. The CDR3, as DNA: TGTGCCAGCAGCTCACAGGGTACAGATACGCAGTATTTT. Amino acid sequence: CASSSQGTDTQYF.

The rearrangement links TRBV2 to TRBJ2-7, with D possibly TRBD2 on 6 matching bases. Per germline, CDR1 SNHLY and CDR2 FYNNEI. Trimming shortened V by 4 bases and J by 2 bases, and 21 bases separated the two germline ends. This CDR3 has 17 residues. CDR3 sequence reads: CASSAWQGLFLTYEQYV. Written as DNA, the CDR3 is TGTGCCAGCAGTGCCTGGCAGGGACTGTTCCTGACCTACGAGCAGTACGTC.

The rearrangement uses TRBV6-1 and TRBJ2-2; maybe TRBD1 (5 bases). This CDR3 spans 15 amino acids. Trimming shortened V by 3 bases and J by 5 bases, and 13 bases separated the two germline ends. The germline CDR1 and CDR2 sequences are MNHNS and SASEGT. The CDR3 is CASSDRVPRTGELFF. The CDR3 DNA follows: TGTGCCAGCAGTGACAGGGTCCCAAGGACCGGGGAGCTGTTTTTT.

This clone was counted a single time. This rearrangement joins TRBV6-2 or TRBV6-3 to TRBJ1-6; D gene unclear. Germline V CDR1 and CDR2: MNHEY, SVGEGT. This CDR3 spans 15 amino acids. Trimming removed 5 bases at V and 7 bases at J, with 15 bases between. The CDR3 bases are TGTGCCAGCAGTCGGCCGAGGGTACGGAATTCACCCCTCCACTTT. This encodes CASSRPRVRNSPLHF.

About this clone: At one end the junction does not follow the germline gene, possibly because of a read error. The chain combines TRBV5-8 with TRBJ2-7; 8 nucleotides line up with TRBD1. Germline V CDR1 and CDR2: SGHTS, YDEGEE. This CDR3 has 11 amino acids. Here the CDR3 DNA reads TGTGCCAGCAGCTGGGGGGACAGGCCGCGCTTC. This encodes CASSWGDRPRF.

This chain connects TRBV7-9 to TRBJ2-2, with 12 bases that match TRBD2. The germline V gene encodes CDR1 SEHNR and CDR2 FQNEAQ (reference sequence). The CDR3 is 17 residues long. V lost 4 bases to trimming and J lost 6 bases; unmatched junction nucleotides: 9. The CDR3 sequence: CASSSLRLAGEPGELFF. The CDR3 DNA reads TGTGCCAGCAGCTCCCTCCGACTAGCGGGAGAACCCGGGGAGCTGTTTTTT.

The chain uses TRBV19 and TRBJ2-3; D ambiguous. The V end was cut by 1 base, the J end by 1 base, with 27 bases between. CDR3 length equals 21 residues. Looked up from germline, CDR1 is LNHDA and CDR2 is SQIVND (reference sequence). CDR3 sequence: CASSIGTRAVGRVVGTDTQYF. The CDR3 DNA sequence: TGTGCCAGTAGTATAGGGACGAGAGCAGTTGGACGGGTGGTGGGCACAGATACGCAGTATTTT.

The chain has TRBV5-1 and TRBJ2-5, with TRBD2 as a possible D gene (5 bases). CDR1 SGHRS and CDR2 YFSETQ come from the germline V gene. The CDR3 loop spans 17 amino acids. V was cut by 4 bases and J by 2 bases, with 21 bases left in between. This chain's CDR3 is CASSTASRGLIQETQYF. In nucleotides, the CDR3 is TGCGCCAGCAGCACGGCTAGCCGCGGGCTTATTCAAGAGACCCAGTACTTC.

The rearrangement links TRBV5-1 to TRBJ1-6, with D tentatively TRBD1 (6 bases). V lost 4 bases, J lost 11 bases, and 19 bases lay in between. Germline V lookup: CDR1 SGHRS, CDR2 YFSETQ. CDR3 size: 15 residues. The CDR3 loop reads CASSRQVRGGTPLHF. CDR3 nucleotide sequence: TGCGCCAGCAGCCGACAGGTACGGGGCGGAACACCCCTCCACTTT.

This rearrangement joins TRBV13 to TRBJ2-3, with 7 bases identical to TRBD1. J lost 0 bases, V lost 8 bases, and 8 bases had no gene match. Germline values: CDR1 PRHDT, CDR2 FYEKMQ (reference sequence). The CDR3 consists of 15 residues. The CDR3 DNA is TGTGCCAGCTCAGACAGGGCGAGGAGCACAGATACGCAGTATTTT. This translates into CASSDRARSTDTQYF.

A single count supports this clone. This chain connects TRBV6-6 to TRBJ2-7, with D maybe TRBD2 (5 bases). The CDR3 runs 12 residues. The V end was cut by 4 bases, the J end by 6 bases, with 10 bases between. CDR1 MNHNY and CDR2 SVGAGI come from the germline V gene (reference sequence). The CDR3, as DNA: TGTGCCAGCAGTTTCAGAGGGCGCGAGCAGTACGTC. Its translation: CASSFRGREQYV.

This chain uses TRBV24-1 with TRBJ2-1; D is possibly TRBD1 (6 bases). The V gene lost 4 bases and the J gene lost 0 bases, with 15 bases spanning the gap. The germline V gene encodes CDR1 KGHDR and CDR2 SFDVKD. There are 17 residues in the CDR3. This chain's CDR3 is CATSDTDRTSSYNEQFF. CDR3 DNA: TGTGCCACCAGTGACACCGACAGGACAAGCTCCTACAATGAGCAGTTCTTC.

The chain is built from TRBV4-3 and TRBJ1-4; D may be TRBD1 (5 bases). Germline CDR1 reads LGHNA; CDR2 reads YSLEER. This CDR3 is 14 amino acids long. The V gene lost 4 bases and the J gene lost 8 bases, with 14 bases spanning the gap. CDR3 in DNA: TGCGCCAGCAGCCGAGACAGTTTCTCCGAAAAACTGTTTTTT. Amino acid sequence: CASSRDSFSEKLFF.

V gene TRBV7-2 combines with J gene TRBJ2-1; no clear D gene. Germline-derived CDR1 and CDR2 are SGHTA and FQGNSA. This CDR3 is built from 14 residues. Trimming left V 1 base short and J 2 bases short, with 6 bases between. CDR3 coding DNA: TGTGCCAGCAGCTTAGGGTGGCCCTACAATGAGCAGTTCTTC. Its protein product is CASSLGWPYNEQFF.

V usage is TRBV7-8 and J usage is TRBJ2-7, with 8 bases matching TRBD1. V shed 5 bases and J 3 bases; nucleotides not matched to a gene: 9. CDR1 is SGHVS, CDR2 FQNEAQ, per germline. This CDR3 region has 15 residues. CDR3: CASSKDRGGDYEQYF. The CDR3 DNA sequence: TGTGCCAGCAGCAAAGACAGGGGAGGAGACTACGAGCAGTACTTC. Variable domain in full (rest from reference TRBV7-8 and TRBJ2-7): GAGVSQSPRYKVAKRGQDVALRCDPISGHVSLFWYQQALGQGPEFLTYFQNEAQLDKSGLPSDRFFAERPEGSVSTLKIQRTQQEDSAVYLCASSKDRGGDYEQYFGPGTRLTVT.

The rearrangement uses TRBV24-1 and TRBJ2-5, with TRBD1 matching over 11 bases. CDR3 length: 16 amino acids. V shed 4 bases and J 5 bases; nucleotides not matched to a gene: 8. Germline V CDR1 and CDR2: KGHDR, SFDVKD. Here the CDR3 reads CATSEGDRGIVETQYF. The CDR3 DNA reads as TGTGCCACCAGTGAGGGGGACAGGGGGATTGTGGAGACCCAGTACTTC.

The genes are TRBV29-1 and TRBJ1-2, with D perhaps TRBD1 (5 bases). Looked up from germline, CDR1 is SQVTM and CDR2 is ANQGSEA. The CDR3 is made up of 12 amino acids. Trimming left V 6 bases short and J 3 bases short, with 11 bases between. This chain's CDR3 is CSVGEFDYGYTF. The CDR3 DNA is TGCAGCGTGGGGGAATTCGACTATGGCTACACCTTC.

The chain recombines TRBV7-9 with TRBJ1-2; no definite D call. Between the trimmed V and J ends, which lost 1 base and 3 bases, there was a span of 6 bases. Germline V gene data show CDR1 as SEHNR and CDR2 as FQNEAQ (reference sequence). This CDR3 region has 13 residues. CDR3 protein: CASSLGLDYGYTF. Here the CDR3 DNA reads TGTGCCAGCAGCTTAGGACTCGACTATGGCTACACCTTC.

The chain recombines TRBV7-9 with TRBJ2-3; TRBD2 matches 7 bases. This CDR3 has 15 residues. V shed 4 bases and J 14 bases; nucleotides not matched to a gene: 18. Germline V lookup: CDR1 SEHNR, CDR2 FQNEAQ (reference sequence). CDR3 sequence: CASSWGTSAPFYGYF. The CDR3, as DNA: TGTGCCAGCAGCTGGGGTACTAGCGCCCCTTTCTACGGGTATTTT.

V gene TRBV19 combines with J gene TRBJ2-1, with 10 bases lining up with TRBD2. Trimming took 6 bases from V and 7 from J; bases not matched to a gene: 6. The CDR3 runs to 14 residues. Germline V CDR1 and CDR2: LNHDA, SQIVND (reference sequence). The CDR3: CASRMVAGGNEQFF. CDR3 nucleotides: TGTGCCAGTAGAATGGTAGCGGGGGGAAATGAGCAGTTCTTC.

The chain recombines TRBV15 with TRBJ2-1, with D possibly being TRBD2 (5 bases). This CDR3 is built from 17 residues. V was cut by 3 bases and J by 4 bases, with 19 bases left in between. The V gene's germline CDR1 is LNHNV and CDR2 YYDKDF (reference sequence). CDR3 amino acids: CATSRLDSPSPYNEQFF. DNA for the CDR3: TGTGCCACCAGCAGGCTGGACTCCCCGTCCCCTTACAATGAGCAGTTCTTC. The full variable domain, its missing parts supplied by reference TRBV15 and TRBJ2-1, is DAMVIQNPRYQVTQFGKPVTLSCSQTLNHNVMYWYQQKSSQAPKLLFHYYDKDFNNEADTPDNFQSRRPNTSFCFLDIRSPGLGDTAMYLCATSRLDSPSPYNEQFFGPGTRLTVL.